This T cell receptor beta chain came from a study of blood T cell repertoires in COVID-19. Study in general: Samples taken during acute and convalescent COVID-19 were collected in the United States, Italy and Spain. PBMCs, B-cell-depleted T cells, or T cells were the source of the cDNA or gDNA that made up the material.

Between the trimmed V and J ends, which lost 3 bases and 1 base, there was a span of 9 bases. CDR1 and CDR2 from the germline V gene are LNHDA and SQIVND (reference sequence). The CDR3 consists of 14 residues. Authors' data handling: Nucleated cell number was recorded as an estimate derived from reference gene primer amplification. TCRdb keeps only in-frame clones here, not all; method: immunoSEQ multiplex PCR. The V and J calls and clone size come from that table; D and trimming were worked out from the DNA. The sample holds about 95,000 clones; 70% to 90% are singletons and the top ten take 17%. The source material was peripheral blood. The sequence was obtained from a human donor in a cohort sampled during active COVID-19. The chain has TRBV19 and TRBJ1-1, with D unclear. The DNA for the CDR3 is TGTGCCAGTAGTATTTACAGCTCGAACACTGAAGCTTTCTTT. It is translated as CASSIYSSNTEAFF. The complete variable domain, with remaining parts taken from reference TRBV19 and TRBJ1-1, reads DGGITQSPKYLFRKEGQNVTLSCEQNLNHDAMYWYRQDPGQGLRLIYYSQIVNDFQKGDIAEGYSVSREKKESFPLTVTSAQKNPTAFYLCASSIYSSNTEAFFGQGTRLTVV.